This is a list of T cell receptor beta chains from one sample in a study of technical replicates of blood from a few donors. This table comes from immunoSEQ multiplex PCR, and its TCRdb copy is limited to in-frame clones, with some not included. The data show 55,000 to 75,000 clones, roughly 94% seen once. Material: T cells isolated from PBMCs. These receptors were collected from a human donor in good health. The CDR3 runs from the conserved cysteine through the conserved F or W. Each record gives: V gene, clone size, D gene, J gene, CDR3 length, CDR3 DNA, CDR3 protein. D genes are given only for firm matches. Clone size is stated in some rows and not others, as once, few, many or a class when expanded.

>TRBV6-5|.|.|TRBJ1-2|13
TGTGCCAGCAGTTTGGGCCGTTCTTATGGCTACACCTTC
CASSLGRSYGYTF
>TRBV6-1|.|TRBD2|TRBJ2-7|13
TGTGCCAGCAATCCAGCGGGAGGGCGGGAGCAGTACTTC
CASNPAGGREQYF
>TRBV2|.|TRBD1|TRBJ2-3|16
TGTGCCAGCAGTCAATGGACAGGGGAAGGGGCAGATACGCAGTATTTT
CASSQWTGEGADTQYF
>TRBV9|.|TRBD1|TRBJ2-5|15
TGTGCCAGCAGCGTAGCTTCCAGGGGGCGGGAGACCCAGTACTTC
CASSVASRGRETQYF
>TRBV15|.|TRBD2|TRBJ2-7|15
TGTGCCACCAGCAGAGAGCGGGAGGCCTCCTACGAGCAGTACTTC
CATSREREASYEQYF
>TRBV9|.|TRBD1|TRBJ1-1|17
TGTGCCAGCAGCGCACGGACAGGCCCTACGATGAACACTGAAGCTTTCTTT
CASSARTGPTMNTEAFF
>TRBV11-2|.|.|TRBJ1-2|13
TGTGCCAGCAGCTCCCAGGGAATTTCAGGCTACACCTTC
CASSSQGISGYTF
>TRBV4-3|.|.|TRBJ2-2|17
TGCGCCAGCAGCCAAGTGGACAAGATAAGAACCACCGGGGAGCTGTTTTTT
CASSQVDKIRTTGELFF
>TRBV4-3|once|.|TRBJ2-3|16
TGCGCCAGCAGCCAAGTTTTAGGAGGTTTCACAGATACGCAGTATTTT
CASSQVLGGFTDTQYF
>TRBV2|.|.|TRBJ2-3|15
TGTGCCAGCAGTACGGGGGTGGGAGGCACAGATACGCAGTATTTT
CASSTGVGGTDTQYF
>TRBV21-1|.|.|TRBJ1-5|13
TGTGCCAGCTGGAGAGGGAATCGGCAGCCCCAGCATTTT
CASWRGNRQPQHF
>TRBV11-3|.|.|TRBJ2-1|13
TGTGCCAGCAGCTTAAACGTCTGGGGCGAGCAGTTCTTC
CASSLNVWGEQFF
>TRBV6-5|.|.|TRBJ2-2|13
TGTGCCAGCAGGAGGGCATCCCCCGGGGAGCTGTTTTTT
CASRRASPGELFF
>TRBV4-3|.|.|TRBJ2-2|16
TGCGCCAGCAGCCGCGGAGGGGAGGAATTCACCGGGGAGCTGTTTTTT
CASSRGGEEFTGELFF
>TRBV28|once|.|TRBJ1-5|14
TGTGCCAGCATAGACTCAGGGTTCAATCAGCCCCAGCATTTT
CASIDSGFNQPQHF
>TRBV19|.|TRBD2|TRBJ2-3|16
TGTGCCAGTAGTATGCGGTTAGCGGGAGGCGCAGATACGCAGTATTTT
CASSMRLAGGADTQYF
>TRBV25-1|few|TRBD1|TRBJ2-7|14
TGTGCCAGCAGTGAACCGGGACAGGGTGCCGAGCAGTACTTC
CASSEPGQGAEQYF
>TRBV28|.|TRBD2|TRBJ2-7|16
TGTGCCAGCAGTTTGATGGTCTCCGCGGGGGACTACGAGCAGTACTTC
CASSLMVSAGDYEQYF
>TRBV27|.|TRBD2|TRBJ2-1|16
TGTGCCAGCAGTTCCCTAGCGGTTCAAAACTACAATGAGCAGTTCTTC
CASSSLAVQNYNEQFF
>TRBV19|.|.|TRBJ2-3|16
TGTGCCAGTAGTATAGACCTAGCGCCGAGCACAGATACGCAGTATTTT
CASSIDLAPSTDTQYF
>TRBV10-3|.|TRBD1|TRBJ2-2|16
TGTGCCATCAGTGGAACGGACAGGGGAATCACCGGGGAGCTGTTTTTT
CAISGTDRGITGELFF
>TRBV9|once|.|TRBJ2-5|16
TGTGCCAGCAGCATGACTAGTGTCGGCGTGTGGGAGACCCAGTACTTC
CASSMTSVGVWETQYF
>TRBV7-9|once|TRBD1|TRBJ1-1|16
TGTGCCAGCAGCCCTGGGACAGGGGGTGCCAACCATGAAGCTTTCTTT
CASSPGTGGANHEAFF
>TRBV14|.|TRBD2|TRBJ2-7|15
TGTGCCAGCAGTCGGAGCGGGAGTAGACGCTACGAGCAGTACTTC
CASSRSGSRRYEQYF
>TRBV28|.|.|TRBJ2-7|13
TGTGCCAGCAGCGCGACAGGCTCCTACGAGCAGTACTTC
CASSATGSYEQYF
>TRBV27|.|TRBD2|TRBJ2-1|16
TGTGCCAGCAGTTTATTGGCGGGAGACACCTACAATGAGCAGTTCTTC
CASSLLAGDTYNEQFF
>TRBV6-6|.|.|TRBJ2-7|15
TGTGCCAGCAGTTTGGAGTCGTGGAGCCCCTACGAGCAGTACTTC
CASSLESWSPYEQYF
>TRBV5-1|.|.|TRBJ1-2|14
TGCGCCAGCAGCCCAAGCGGGAGCCTCTATGGCTACACCTTC
CASSPSGSLYGYTF
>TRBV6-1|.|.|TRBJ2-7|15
TGTGCCAGCAGTGAAGGGTTAGCGGCTACCTACGAGCAGTACTTC
CASSEGLAATYEQYF
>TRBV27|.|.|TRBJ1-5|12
TGTGCCAGCAGTTTTGAGAATCAGCCCCAGCATTTT
CASSFENQPQHF
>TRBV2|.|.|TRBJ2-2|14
TGTGCCAGCAAGAGTCTCTTGAACACCGGGGAGCTGTTTTTT
CASKSLLNTGELFF
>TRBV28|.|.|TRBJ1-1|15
TGTGCCAGCAGTCTGGTACAGAATCCGAACACTGAAGCTTTCTTT
CASSLVQNPNTEAFF
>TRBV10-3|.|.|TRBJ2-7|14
TGTGCCATCAGCTCTCTGGGGCAAGACTACGAGCAGTACTTC
CAISSLGQDYEQYF
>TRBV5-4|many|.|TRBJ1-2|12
TGTGCCAGCAGCTTGTCGGAGTATGGCTACACCTTC
CASSLSEYGYTF
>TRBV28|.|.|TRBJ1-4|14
TGTGCCAGCAGAACTGGGGGCGGATCTGAAAAACTGTTTTTT
CASRTGGGSEKLFF
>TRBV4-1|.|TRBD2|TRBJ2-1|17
TGCGCCAGCAGCCAAGGCCACGCGGGGGACTCCTACAATGAGCAGTTCTTC
CASSQGHAGDSYNEQFF
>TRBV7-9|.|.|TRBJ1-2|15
TGTGCCAGCAGCTTAGTGGTCGGTAAAATATATGGCTACACCTTC
CASSLVVGKIYGYTF
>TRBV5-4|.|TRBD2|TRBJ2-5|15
TGTGCCAGCAGCTTGTGGCGGGAGCAGCCAGAGACCCAGTACTTC
CASSLWREQPETQYF
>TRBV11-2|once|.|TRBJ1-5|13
TGTGCCAGCAGCTTAGCCATGAATCAGCCCCAGCATTTT
CASSLAMNQPQHF
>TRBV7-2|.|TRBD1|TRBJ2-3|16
TGTGCCAGCAGTTCGCTGGGACAGGGGTCTAAAGATACGCAGTATTTT
CASSSLGQGSKDTQYF
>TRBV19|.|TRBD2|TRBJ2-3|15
TGTGCCAGTTCCTACTCGCGGGGGGTCACAGATACGCAGTATTTT
CASSYSRGVTDTQYF
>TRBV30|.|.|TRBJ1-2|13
TGTGCCTGCCTGCCTAGGCAGTACTATGGCTACACCTTC
CACLPRQYYGYTF
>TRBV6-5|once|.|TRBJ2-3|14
TGTGCCAGCAAGCGCAGACCTACCACAGATACGCAGTATTTT
CASKRRPTTDTQYF
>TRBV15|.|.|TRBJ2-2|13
TGTGCCTCAGTAAAGGGGTACACCGGGGAGCTGTTTTTT
CASVKGYTGELFF
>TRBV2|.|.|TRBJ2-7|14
TGTGCCAGCAGTGAACCATTAAAAGGGGACGAGCAGTACTTC
CASSEPLKGDEQYF
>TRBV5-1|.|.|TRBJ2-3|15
TGCGCCAGCAGCTTGGAAGGCGGAGGGGTGGATACGCAGTATTTT
CASSLEGGGVDTQYF
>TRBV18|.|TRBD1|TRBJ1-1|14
TGTGCCAGCTCACCCTCAGGGGGTGACACTGAAGCTTTCTTT
CASSPSGGDTEAFF
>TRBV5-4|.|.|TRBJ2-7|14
TGTGCCAGCAGTTCCACTAGCTTCGAGGGCCGGCAGTACTTC
CASSSTSFEGRQYF
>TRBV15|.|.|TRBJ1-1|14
TGTGCCACCAGCAGAGATCATGAAGGTGCAGGAGCTTTCTTT
CATSRDHEGAGAFF
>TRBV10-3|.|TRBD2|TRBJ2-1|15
TGTGCCATCAGTGAGCCGGGACTAGCGGGTAATGAGCAGTTCTTC
CAISEPGLAGNEQFF
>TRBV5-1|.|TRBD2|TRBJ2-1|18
TGCGCCAGCAGCCCGACTAGCGGGAGGGCGGTGTATGGCAATGAGCAGTTCTTC
CASSPTSGRAVYGNEQFF
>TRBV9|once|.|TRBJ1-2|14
TGTGCCAGCAGCGAGTACGACATAAACTATGGCTACACCTTC
CASSEYDINYGYTF
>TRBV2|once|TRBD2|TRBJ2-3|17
TGTGCCAGCAGTGAAGGGTCTAGCGGGAGCGGCACAGATACGCAGTATTTT
CASSEGSSGSGTDTQYF
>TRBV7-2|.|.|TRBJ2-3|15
TGTGCCAGCAGCTTACGCGGGCCTAGCACAGATACGCAGTATTTT
CASSLRGPSTDTQYF
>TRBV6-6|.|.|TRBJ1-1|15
TGTGCCAGCGTCCTACAAGTCGGGATGAACACTGAAGCTTTCTTT
CASVLQVGMNTEAFF
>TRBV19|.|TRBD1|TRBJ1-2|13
TGTGCCAGTAGTAGACAGGGTATCGATGGCTACACCTTC
CASSRQGIDGYTF
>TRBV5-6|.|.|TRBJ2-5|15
TGTGCCAGCAGCTTGATAGACAGAGATCAAGAGACCCAGTACTTC
CASSLIDRDQETQYF
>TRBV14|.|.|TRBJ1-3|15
TGTGCCAGCAGCCAGCTGGGGGCGAATGGAAACACCATATATTTT
CASSQLGANGNTIYF
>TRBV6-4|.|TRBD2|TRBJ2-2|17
TGTGCCAGCAGCGACACCGGGAGGGAGGGTAACACCGGGGAGCTGTTTTTT
CASSDTGREGNTGELFF